The T cell receptor beta chain under discussion was sequenced for a study of OX40 agonist ivuxolimab in advanced cancers. This CDR3 is 15 amino acids long. V shed 5 bases and J 5 bases; nucleotides not matched to a gene: 9. The germline CDR1 and CDR2 sequences are LNHDA and SQIVND (reference sequence). TCRdb's table, derived via immunoSEQ multiplex PCR, lists solely in-frame clones and lacks some. Of around 46,000 clones detected, 88% appear once; the ten largest clones hold about three fifths. The V call is TRBV19, the J call TRBJ2-5, with 9 bases matching TRBD1. This clonotype was sampled from an adult with an advanced solid tumor such as melanoma, head and neck, liver or kidney cancer. The sample consisted of CD4+ or CD8+ T cells sorted from blood, taken in a trial of the OX40 agonist ivuxolimab. CDR3 DNA: TGTGCCAGTAGTGCCGGGACAGGGATTAGGGAGACCCAGTACTTC. Its translation: CASSAGTGIRETQYF.